One and the same sample provided the 18 T cell receptor beta chains below, sequenced in a study of STAT5B mutations in CD4+ large granular lymphocyte leukemia. Some clones are missing from TCRdb's copy, which holds only in-frame ones; the method was immunoSEQ multiplex PCR. Among tens of thousands of clones listed, less than 70% were seen once. Sequencing was carried out using CD4+ T cells from blood buffy coats. These receptors were obtained from a human donor in good health.

The gene calls are TRBV4-3 and TRBJ1-1; D is perhaps TRBD1 (5 bases). V gave up 0 bases and J gave up 11 bases, with 13 bases separating them. The germline V gene encodes CDR1 LGHNA and CDR2 YSLEER. CDR3 length: 13 amino acids. This chain's CDR3 is CASSQDRGGAAFF. As DNA, the CDR3 is TGCGCCAGCAGCCAAGATAGGGGAGGGGCGGCTTTCTTT.

The rearrangement joins TRBV27 to TRBJ2-1; the match to TRBD2 covers 12 bases. V was pared by 6 bases and J by 5 bases, with 8 bases of the junction left unmatched. The CDR3 is made up of 16 amino acids. Germline V gene sequence: CDR1 MNHEY, CDR2 SMNVEV (reference sequence). The CDR3 here is CASSFLAGGPDNEQFF. CDR3 in DNA: TGTGCCAGCAGCTTCCTAGCGGGGGGGCCCGACAATGAGCAGTTCTTC.

The chain employs TRBV7-2 and TRBJ2-7, with D hard to call. The length of the CDR3 is 13 residues. CDR1 is SGHTA and CDR2 is FQGNSA in the germline V gene. V lost 3 bases and J 0 bases, leaving 6 bases between the germline ends. CDR3: CASSFIPSYEQYF. CDR3 bases: TGTGCCAGCAGCTTTATCCCCTCCTACGAGCAGTACTTC.

The CDR3 DNA reads TGTGCCAGCAGTTCGCGTTCTTTTGCTGGGGCCAACGTCCTGACTTTC. Protein sequence: CASSSRSFAGANVLTF. The gene calls are TRBV6-6 and TRBJ2-6; D not certain. Trimming took off 4 bases at V and 2 bases at J, with 12 bases between the two ends. Germline V gene lookup returns CDR1 MNHNY and CDR2 SVGAGI (reference sequence). This CDR3 has 16 amino acids.

The V and J genes are TRBV7-9 and TRBJ1-5; D is undetermined. Trimming shortened V by 4 bases and J by 4 bases, and 8 bases separated the two germline ends. CDR1 and CDR2 from the germline V gene are SEHNR and FQNEAQ (reference sequence). The CDR3 has 13 residues. This CDR3 is CASSSSGNQPQHF. The CDR3 DNA sequence: TGTGCCAGCAGCTCCTCAGGTAATCAGCCCCAGCATTTT.

The sample holds a few counts of this clone. The gene calls are TRBV5-5 and TRBJ1-4; D is ambiguous. CDR1 is SGHKS and CDR2 is YYEKEE in the germline V gene (reference sequence). V was pared by 3 bases and J by 7 bases, with 16 bases between. The CDR3 is 15 amino acids. The CDR3 nucleotides read TGTGCCAGCAGCTCGAACCTAGGTGGCAGTGAAAAACTGTTTTTT. Its translation is CASSSNLGGSEKLFF.

The chain couples TRBV5-4 to TRBJ1-2; D is possibly TRBD1 (5 bases). V was cut by 4 bases and J by 7 bases, with 20 bases left in between. CDR3 length: 15 amino acids. Looked up from germline, CDR1 is SGHNT and CDR2 is YYREEE (reference sequence). CDR3 DNA: TGTGCCAGCAGCCGGTTAGACGGGGCTGTTAGTGGCTACACCTTC. Protein: CASSRLDGAVSGYTF.

The rearrangement links TRBV4-3 to TRBJ1-1, with TRBD1 as a possible D gene (5 bases). The V end lost 1 base, the J end lost 0 bases, and 9 bases lay between the germline ends. Germline V gene data show CDR1 as LGHNA and CDR2 as YSLEER. The CDR3 consists of 15 residues. CDR3 sequence reads: CASSQGGGVNTEAFF. Here the CDR3 DNA reads TGCGCCAGCAGCCAAGGAGGAGGGGTGAACACTGAAGCTTTCTTT.

This chain links TRBV4-1 with TRBJ2-7; the match to TRBD1 covers 9 bases. The germline V gene encodes CDR1 MGHRA and CDR2 YSYEKL. Trimming cost V 3 bases and J 1 base; bases outside gene matches: 7. This CDR3 has 16 residues. CDR3 in DNA: TGCGCCAGCAGCCAGCCAAACAGGGGGCTTTCCTACGAGCAGTACTTC. Its translation is CASSQPNRGLSYEQYF.

This chain uses TRBV5-5 with TRBJ2-1, with D possibly matching TRBD2 (5 bases). The V and J ends lost 3 bases and 6 bases respectively, with 16 bases between them. The CDR3 spans 15 residues. Germline V CDR1 and CDR2: SGHKS, YYEKEE (reference sequence). The CDR3 sequence: CASSYELPSFNEQFF. CDR3 DNA: TGTGCCAGCAGCTACGAGCTTCCTAGCTTCAATGAGCAGTTCTTC.

This chain connects TRBV19 to TRBJ1-2; perhaps TRBD1 as D (5 bases). Germline V gives CDR1 LNHDA, CDR2 SQIVND (reference sequence). The CDR3 loop spans 15 amino acids. V was pared by 1 base and J by 5 bases, with 14 bases between. The CDR3 sequence: CASSIGKGPVYGYTF. CDR3 sequence (DNA): TGTGCCAGTAGTATAGGGAAGGGGCCAGTTTATGGCTACACCTTC. The full variable domain, its missing parts supplied by reference TRBV19 and TRBJ1-2, is DGGITQSPKYLFRKEGQNVTLSCEQNLNHDAMYWYRQDPGQGLRLIYYSQIVNDFQKGDIAEGYSVSREKKESFPLTVTSAQKNPTAFYLCASSIGKGPVYGYTFGSGTRLTVV.

The J gene is TRBJ2-2, the V gene TRBV5-4; 8 bases fit TRBD2. The CDR3 runs 17 residues. After removal of 4 bases from V and 5 bases from J, the junction contained 13 bases not matched to a gene. Germline V gives CDR1 SGHNT, CDR2 YYREEE (reference sequence). The CDR3 sequence: CASSKGGTGGLTGELFF. The CDR3, as DNA: TGTGCCAGCAGCAAAGGAGGGACGGGGGGGCTTACCGGGGAGCTGTTTTTT.

This clone was observed a single time. The rearrangement uses TRBV30 and TRBJ2-3; perhaps TRBD1 as D (5 bases). The germline V gene has CDR1 GTSNPN and CDR2 SVGIG (reference sequence). V was trimmed by 3 bases and J by 6 bases, leaving 13 bases between them. The CDR3 is made up of 13 amino acids. The CDR3 DNA sequence: TGTGCCTGGAGAAAATCAGGGCTTGATACGCAGTATTTT. Protein product: CAWRKSGLDTQYF.

Comments on this clone: A junction boundary mismatches the germline segment, possibly from a read error. CDR3 residues: CASREGGIGELFF. The CDR3 DNA reads as TGTGCCAGCAGGGAAGGGGGGATCGGGGAGCTGTTTTTT. The V and J genes are TRBV2 and TRBJ2-2; D possibly uses TRBD1 or TRBD2 (6 bases each). Germline CDR1 is SNHLY and CDR2 is FYNNEI. The CDR3 covers 13 residues.

The gene calls are TRBV27 and TRBJ2-7, with TRBD1 matching over 9 bases. The CDR3 is 14 amino acids. J was trimmed by 5 bases and V by 5 bases; bases with no gene match: 7. From germline, CDR1 is MNHEY and CDR2 SMNVEV (reference sequence). The CDR3 region is CASSIRDRANEQYF. In DNA form, the CDR3 reads TGTGCCAGCAGTATCCGGGACAGGGCAAACGAGCAGTACTTC.

This clone was seen only a few times. The chain links TRBV27 to TRBJ2-3; possibly TRBD1 for D (6 bases). The CDR3 runs 15 residues. In germline, CDR1 is MNHEY, CDR2 SMNVEV (reference sequence). The germline V and J ends were trimmed by 6 bases and 5 bases, with 18 bases remaining between them. For the CDR3, the DNA is TGTGCCAGCAGAACAACAGGGAGTCGAAAAGATACGCAGTATTTT. This codes for CASRTTGSRKDTQYF.

This chain connects TRBV14 to TRBJ1-6, with D perhaps matching TRBD1 (5 bases). Per germline, CDR1 SGHDN and CDR2 FVKESK. The CDR3 is 12 residues long. V was clipped by 4 bases and J by 12 bases, with 10 bases between them. CDR3 region: CASSPQGLPLHF. Written as DNA, the CDR3 is TGTGCCAGCAGCCCTCAGGGTTTACCCCTCCACTTT.

The gene calls are TRBV5-1 and TRBJ2-2; no definite D call. This CDR3 is 16 amino acids long. Trimming removed 0 bases from V and 1 base from J, with 10 bases in between. CDR1 is SGHRS, CDR2 YFSETQ, per germline. The CDR3 nucleotides are TGCGCCAGCAGCTTGGTGGTCAGGCAGAACACCGGGGAGCTGTTTTTT. This encodes CASSLVVRQNTGELFF.